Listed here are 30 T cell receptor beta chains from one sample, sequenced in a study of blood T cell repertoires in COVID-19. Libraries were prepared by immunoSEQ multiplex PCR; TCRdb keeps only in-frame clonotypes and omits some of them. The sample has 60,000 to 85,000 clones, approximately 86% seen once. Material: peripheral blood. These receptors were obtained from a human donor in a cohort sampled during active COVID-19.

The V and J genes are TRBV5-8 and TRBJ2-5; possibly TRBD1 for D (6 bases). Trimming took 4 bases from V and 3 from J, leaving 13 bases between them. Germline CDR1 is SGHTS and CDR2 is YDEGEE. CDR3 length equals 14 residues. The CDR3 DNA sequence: TGTGCCAGCAGCCTGCAGGGGCCGAAAGAGACCCAGTACTTC. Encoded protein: CASSLQGPKETQYF.

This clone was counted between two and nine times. CDR3 protein: CASSSIRDRLLSNYGYTF. CDR3 coding DNA: TGTGCCAGCAGCTCGATCCGGGACAGGCTTCTTTCTAACTATGGCTACACCTTC. This rearrangement joins TRBV7-9 to TRBJ1-2; 8 bases are shared with TRBD1. CDR1 and CDR2 (germline): SEHNR, FQNEAQ (reference sequence). V shed 4 bases and J 0 bases; nucleotides not matched to a gene: 13. This CDR3 spans 18 amino acids.

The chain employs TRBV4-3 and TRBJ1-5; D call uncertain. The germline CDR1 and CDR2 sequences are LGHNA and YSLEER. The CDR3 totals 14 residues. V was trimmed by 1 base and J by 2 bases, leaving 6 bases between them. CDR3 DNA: TGCGCCAGCAGCCAAGGGTGGCGCAATCAGCCCCAGCATTTT. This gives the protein CASSQGWRNQPQHF.

The CDR3 bases are TGTGCCAGCAGCTTGGACAGGGGGGGTACGCAGTATTTT. Protein: CASSLDRGGTQYF. V usage is TRBV11-3 and J usage is TRBJ2-3, with 10 bases matching TRBD1. The CDR3 runs to 13 residues. The germline gives CDR1 SGHNT, CDR2 YENEEA. Trimming removed 3 bases from V and 8 bases from J; junction bases left unmatched: 2.

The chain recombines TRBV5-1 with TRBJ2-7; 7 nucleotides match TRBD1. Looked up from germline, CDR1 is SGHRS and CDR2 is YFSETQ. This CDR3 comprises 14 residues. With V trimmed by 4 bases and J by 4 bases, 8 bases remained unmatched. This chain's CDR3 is CASSSSTGQYEQYF. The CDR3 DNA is TGCGCCAGCAGCAGTTCGACAGGGCAGTACGAGCAGTACTTC.

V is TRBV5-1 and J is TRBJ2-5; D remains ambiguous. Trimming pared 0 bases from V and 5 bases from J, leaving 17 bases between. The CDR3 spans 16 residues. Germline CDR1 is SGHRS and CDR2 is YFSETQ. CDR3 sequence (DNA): TGCGCCAGCAGCTTGGCCGGCGGCTCCCTGAGGGAGACCCAGTACTTC. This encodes CASSLAGGSLRETQYF.

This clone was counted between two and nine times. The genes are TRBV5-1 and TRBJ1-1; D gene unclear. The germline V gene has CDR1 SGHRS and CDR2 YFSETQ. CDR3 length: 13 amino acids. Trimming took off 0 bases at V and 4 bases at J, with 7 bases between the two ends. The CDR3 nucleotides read TGCGCCAGCAGCTTGGCGGGGTTCACTGAAGCTTTCTTT. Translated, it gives CASSLAGFTEAFF.

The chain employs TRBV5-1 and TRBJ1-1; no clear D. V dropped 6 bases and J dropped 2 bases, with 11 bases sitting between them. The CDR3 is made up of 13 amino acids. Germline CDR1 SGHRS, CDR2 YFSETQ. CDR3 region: CASTLDFNTEAFF. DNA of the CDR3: TGCGCCAGCACCCTGGACTTCAACACTGAAGCTTTCTTT.

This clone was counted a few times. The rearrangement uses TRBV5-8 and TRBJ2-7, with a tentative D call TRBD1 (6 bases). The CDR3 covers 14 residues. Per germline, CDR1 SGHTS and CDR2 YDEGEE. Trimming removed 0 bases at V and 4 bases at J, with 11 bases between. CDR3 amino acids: CASSLGQGIYEQYF. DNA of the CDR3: TGTGCCAGCAGCTTGGGTCAGGGGATATACGAGCAGTACTTC. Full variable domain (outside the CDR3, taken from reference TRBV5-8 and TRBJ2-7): EAGVTQSPTHLIKTRGQQATLRCSPISGHTSVYWYQQALGLGLQFLLWYDEGEERNRGNFPPRFSGRQFPNYSSELNVNALELEDSALYLCASSLGQGIYEQYFGPGTRLTVT.

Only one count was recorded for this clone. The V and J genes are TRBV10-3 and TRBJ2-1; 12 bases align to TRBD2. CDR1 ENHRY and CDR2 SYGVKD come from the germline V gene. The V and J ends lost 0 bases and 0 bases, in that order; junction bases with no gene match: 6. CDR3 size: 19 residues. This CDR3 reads CAISESTSGRRSSYNEQFF. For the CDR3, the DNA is TGTGCCATCAGTGAGTCAACTAGCGGGAGGCGGAGCTCCTACAATGAGCAGTTCTTC.

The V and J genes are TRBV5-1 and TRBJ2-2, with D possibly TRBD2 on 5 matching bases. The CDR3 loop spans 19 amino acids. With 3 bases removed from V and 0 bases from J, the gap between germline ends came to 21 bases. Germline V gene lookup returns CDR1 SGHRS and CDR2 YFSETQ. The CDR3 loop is CASSSPTGLARANTGELFF. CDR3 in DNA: TGCGCCAGCAGCTCCCCCACCGGTCTAGCCCGCGCGAACACCGGGGAGCTGTTTTTT.

The DNA of the CDR3 is TGTGCCAGCAGTCCTAGCCGGGTTTTATCCTACAATGAGCAGTTCTTC. Protein sequence: CASSPSRVLSYNEQFF. V gene TRBV7-8 combines with J gene TRBJ2-1, with TRBD2 as a possible D gene (5 bases). The CDR3 is 16 residues long. The germline V and J ends were trimmed by 6 bases and 1 base, with 16 bases remaining between them. CDR1 is SGHVS, CDR2 FQNEAQ, per germline.

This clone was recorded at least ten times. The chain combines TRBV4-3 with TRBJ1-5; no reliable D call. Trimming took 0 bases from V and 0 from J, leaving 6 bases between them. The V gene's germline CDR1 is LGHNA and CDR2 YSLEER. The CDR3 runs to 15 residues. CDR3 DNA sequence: TGCGCCAGCAGCCAAGACGGGAATAGCAATCAGCCCCAGCATTTT. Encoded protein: CASSQDGNSNQPQHF.

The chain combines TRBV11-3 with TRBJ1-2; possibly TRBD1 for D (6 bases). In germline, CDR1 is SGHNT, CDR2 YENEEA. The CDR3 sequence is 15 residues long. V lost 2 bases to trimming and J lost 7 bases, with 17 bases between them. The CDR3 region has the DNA TGTGCCAGCAGCTTAATTTCTGGGGGCGGTGGTGGCTACACCTTC. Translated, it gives CASSLISGGGGGYTF.

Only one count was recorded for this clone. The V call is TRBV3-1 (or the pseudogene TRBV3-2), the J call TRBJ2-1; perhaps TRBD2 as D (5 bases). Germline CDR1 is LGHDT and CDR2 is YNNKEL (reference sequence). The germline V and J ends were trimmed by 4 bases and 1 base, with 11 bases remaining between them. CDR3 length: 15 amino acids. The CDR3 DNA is TGTGCCAGCAGCCCCTTCTCGGGGTCCTACAATGAGCAGTTCTTC. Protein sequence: CASSPFSGSYNEQFF.

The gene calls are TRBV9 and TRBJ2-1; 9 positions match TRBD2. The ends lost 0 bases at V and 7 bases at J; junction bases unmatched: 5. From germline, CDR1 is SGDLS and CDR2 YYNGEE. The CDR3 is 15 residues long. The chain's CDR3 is CASSVGGTSLNEQFF. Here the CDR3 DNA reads TGTGCCAGCAGCGTAGGAGGGACTAGCCTAAATGAGCAGTTCTTC.

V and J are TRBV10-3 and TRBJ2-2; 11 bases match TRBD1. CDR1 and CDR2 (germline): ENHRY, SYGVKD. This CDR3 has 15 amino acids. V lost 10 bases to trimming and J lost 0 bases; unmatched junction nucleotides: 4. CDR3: CATRTGGANTGELFF. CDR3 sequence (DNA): TGTGCCACGCGGACAGGGGGCGCGAACACCGGGGAGCTGTTTTTT.

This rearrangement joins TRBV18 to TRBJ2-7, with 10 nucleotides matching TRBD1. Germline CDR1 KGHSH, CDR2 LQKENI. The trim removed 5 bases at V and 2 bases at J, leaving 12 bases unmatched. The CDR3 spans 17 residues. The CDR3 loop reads CASSTPLTGGPPYEQYF. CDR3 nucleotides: TGTGCCAGCTCAACCCCATTGACAGGGGGCCCCCCCTACGAGCAGTACTTC.

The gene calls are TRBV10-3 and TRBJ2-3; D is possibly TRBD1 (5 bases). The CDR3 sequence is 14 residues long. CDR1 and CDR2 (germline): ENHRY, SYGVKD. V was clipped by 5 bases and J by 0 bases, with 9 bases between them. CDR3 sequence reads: CAISKDISTDTQYF. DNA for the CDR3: TGTGCCATCAGTAAGGACATTAGCACAGATACGCAGTATTTT.

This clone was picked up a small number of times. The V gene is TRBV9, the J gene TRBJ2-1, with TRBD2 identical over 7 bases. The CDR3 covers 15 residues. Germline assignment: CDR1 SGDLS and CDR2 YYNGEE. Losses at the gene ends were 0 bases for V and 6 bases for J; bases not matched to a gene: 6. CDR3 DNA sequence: TGTGCCAGCAGCGTAGGGCGGAGCGGGGCCAATGAGCAGTTCTTC. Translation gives CASSVGRSGANEQFF. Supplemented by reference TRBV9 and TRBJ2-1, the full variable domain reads DSGVTQTPKHLITATGQRVTLRCSPRSGDLSVYWYQQSLDQGLQFLIQYYNGEERAKGNILERFSAQQFPDLHSELNLSSLELGDSALYFCASSVGRSGANEQFFGPGTRLTVL.

The CDR3 nucleotides read TGTGCCAGTAGTGTCCTCGTCTACTCTGGGGCCAACGTCCTGACTTTC. The encoded protein is CASSVLVYSGANVLTF. This chain joins TRBV19 and TRBJ2-6; D unclear. The CDR3 length is 16 residues. Trimming took 5 bases from V and 0 from J, leaving 11 bases between them. Germline V gene data show CDR1 as LNHDA and CDR2 as SQIVND (reference sequence).

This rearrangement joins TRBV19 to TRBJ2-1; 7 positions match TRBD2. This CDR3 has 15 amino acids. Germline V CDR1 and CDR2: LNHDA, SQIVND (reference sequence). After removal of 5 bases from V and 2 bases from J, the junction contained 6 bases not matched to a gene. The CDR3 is CASSLSGTTYNEQFF. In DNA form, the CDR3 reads TGTGCCAGTAGTTTAAGCGGGACCACCTACAATGAGCAGTTCTTC.

The CDR3 loop reads CASSLGGDLIAFF. For the CDR3, the DNA is TGTGCCAGCAGTTTAGGTGGGGACTTAATAGCTTTCTTT. The chain employs TRBV28 and TRBJ1-1, with a possible D match to TRBD1 (5 bases). From germline, CDR1 is MDHEN and CDR2 SYDVKM. This CDR3 region has 13 residues. V dropped 2 bases and J dropped 10 bases, with 14 bases sitting between them.

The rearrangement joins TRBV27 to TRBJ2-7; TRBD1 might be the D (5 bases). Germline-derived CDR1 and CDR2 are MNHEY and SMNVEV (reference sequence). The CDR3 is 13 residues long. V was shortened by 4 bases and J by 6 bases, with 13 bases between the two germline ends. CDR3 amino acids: CASSWQGEFEQYF. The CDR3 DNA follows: TGTGCCAGCAGTTGGCAGGGCGAGTTCGAGCAGTACTTC.

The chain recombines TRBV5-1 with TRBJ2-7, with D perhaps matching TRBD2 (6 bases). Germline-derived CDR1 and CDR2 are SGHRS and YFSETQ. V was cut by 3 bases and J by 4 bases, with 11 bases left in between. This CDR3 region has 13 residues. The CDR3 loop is CASSYASVYEQYF. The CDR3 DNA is TGCGCCAGCAGCTACGCTAGCGTATACGAGCAGTACTTC.

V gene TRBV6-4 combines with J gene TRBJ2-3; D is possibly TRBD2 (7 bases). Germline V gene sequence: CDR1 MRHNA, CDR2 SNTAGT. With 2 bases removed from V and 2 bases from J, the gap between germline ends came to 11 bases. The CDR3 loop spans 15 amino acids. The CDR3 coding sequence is TGTGCCAGCAGTGACGGGGGGGCCTTCACAGATACGCAGTATTTT. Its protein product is CASSDGGAFTDTQYF.

CDR3 bases: TGTGCCAGCAGACTAGCGGGGGGGACTTACAATGAGCAGTTCTTC. As protein: CASRLAGGTYNEQFF. The chain joins TRBV28 to TRBJ2-1; 13 bases match TRBD2. The trim removed 6 bases at V and 4 bases at J, leaving 3 bases unmatched. CDR1 and CDR2 from the germline V gene are MDHEN and SYDVKM. The CDR3 covers 15 residues. The variable domain in full, with the rest retrieved from reference TRBV28 and TRBJ2-1, is DVKVTQSSRYLVKRTGEKVFLECVQDMDHENMFWYRQDPGLGLRLIYFSYDVKMKEKGDIPEGYSVSREKKERFSLILESASTNQTSMYLCASRLAGGTYNEQFFGPGTRLTVL.

CDR3 loop: CASSLRMRGGGYEQYF. CDR3 nucleotides: TGTGCCAGCAGCTTACGCATGAGGGGAGGTGGGTACGAGCAGTACTTC. The chain employs TRBV7-9 and TRBJ2-7; D possibly corresponds to TRBD2 (6 bases). The CDR3 has 16 amino acids. Germline V CDR1 and CDR2: SEHNR, FQNEAQ (reference sequence). Trimming left V 2 bases short and J 4 bases short, with 18 bases between.

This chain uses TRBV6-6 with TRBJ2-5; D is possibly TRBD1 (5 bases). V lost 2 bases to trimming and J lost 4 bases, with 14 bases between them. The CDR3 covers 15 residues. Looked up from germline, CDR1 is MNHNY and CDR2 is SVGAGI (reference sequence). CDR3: CASSYGSAGRETQYF. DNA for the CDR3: TGTGCCAGCAGTTACGGTTCGGCAGGGCGAGAGACCCAGTACTTC.

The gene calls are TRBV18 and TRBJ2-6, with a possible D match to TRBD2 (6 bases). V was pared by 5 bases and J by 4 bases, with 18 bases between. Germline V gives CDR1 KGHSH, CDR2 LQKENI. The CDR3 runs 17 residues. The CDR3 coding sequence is TGTGCCAGCTCAACAACCAGCCTGGGGGGAGGGGCCAACGTCCTGACTTTC. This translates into CASSTTSLGGGANVLTF. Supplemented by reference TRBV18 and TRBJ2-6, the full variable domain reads NAGVMQNPRHLVRRRGQEARLRCSPMKGHSHVYWYRQLPEEGLKFMVYLQKENIIDESGMPKERFSAEFPKEGPSILRIQQVVRGDSAAYFCASSTTSLGGGANVLTFGAGSRLTVL.